The TCR beta chain under discussion was sequenced for a study of response to subunit inactivated influenza vaccine (dated by TCRdb to the late 2010s). Turning to the overall study: Deep quantitative T cell receptor repertoire profiling was used in the study to track responses to a trivalent subunit inactivated influenza vaccine.

Paper-wide results and their limitations: According to the authors, only a limited number of new T cells may be recruited by each seasonal influenza vaccination.

Many counts were recorded for this clonotype. It has no known antigen specificity. Base qualities are not at hand, and no much larger clone is one base apart. The CDR3 contains 16 residues, cysteine and phenylalanine counted. The kept DNA is CDR3 alone, 48 bases in frame from the first base. Trimming leaves V shorter by 5 bases and J shorter by 2 bases, with the junction holding 4 bases beyond the gene matches. The CDR1 and CDR2 encoded by the germline V gene are MDHEN and SYDVKM. Library creation used RT-PCR. Sequencing took place on an Illumina HiSeq 2500. Using fastp trimming at Q25 and MiXCR clonotype assembly, TCRdb reanalyzed the public sequencing data and kept in-frame beta chains. CDR3 protein sequences are deduplicated, and each keeps its most common genes and DNA. This sample is represented by around 520,000 distinct CDR3 sequences; 12% of them were singletons. The top ten hold approximately 10% of the sample.

The sequencing here drew on PBMCs from blood, taken on the day of vaccination. The TCR sequence derives from a man in his fifties who received an inactivated influenza vaccine. Donor details come from another sample of the same person, matched by shared clones. The V and J segments used are TRBV28 and TRBJ2-1; a stretch of 12 junction bases matches TRBD2. The nucleotide sequence is TGTGCCAGCAGTACCAGACTAGCGGGGGCCTACAATGAGCAGTTCTTC. Translation gives CASSTRLAGAYNEQFF.